This paragraph covers one T cell receptor (beta chain) sequence. This CDR3 spans 16 amino acids. The data were obtained in a study of blood T cell repertoires in COVID-19. Study context: COVID-19 samples collected from the United States, Italy and Spain covered acute and convalescent phases. T cells, B-cell-depleted T cells, or PBMCs supplied cDNA or gDNA.

In the source study's methods: Nucleated cell number was recorded as an estimate derived from reference gene primer amplification. TCRdb's copy holds only in-frame clones and misses some; the assay was immunoSEQ multiplex PCR. V, J and clone size are those of that table, while D and trimming were read from the DNA. The table includes 240,000 or so clones, around 87% detected once. The sequence was obtained from a woman in her twenties or thirties who had recovered from COVID-19. This chain connects TRBV21-1 to TRBJ1-5. TRBV21-1 is a documented pseudogene. Sample: peripheral blood. The CDR3 spells CASSTAGEGSNQPQHF. CDR3 nucleotide sequence: TGTGCCAGCAGCACCGCCGGGGAGGGATCCAATCAGCCCCAGCATTTT.